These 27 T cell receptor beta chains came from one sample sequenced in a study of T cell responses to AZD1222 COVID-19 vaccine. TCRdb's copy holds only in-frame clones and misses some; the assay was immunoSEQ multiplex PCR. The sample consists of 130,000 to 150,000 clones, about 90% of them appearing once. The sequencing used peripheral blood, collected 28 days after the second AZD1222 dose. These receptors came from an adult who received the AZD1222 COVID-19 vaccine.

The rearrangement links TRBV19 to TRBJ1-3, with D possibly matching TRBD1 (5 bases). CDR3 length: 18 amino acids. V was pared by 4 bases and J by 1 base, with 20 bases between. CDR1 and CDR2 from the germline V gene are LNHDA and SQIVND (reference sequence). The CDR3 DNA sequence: TGTGCCAGTAGTACCCGACAGCGACCGGGAATTTCTGGAAACACCATATATTTT. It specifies CASSTRQRPGISGNTIYF.

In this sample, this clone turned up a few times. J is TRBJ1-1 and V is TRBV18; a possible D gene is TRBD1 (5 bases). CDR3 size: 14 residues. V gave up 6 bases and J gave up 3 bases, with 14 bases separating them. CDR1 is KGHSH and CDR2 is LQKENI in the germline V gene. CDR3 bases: TGTGCCAGCTCTGAACGTCCGGGACACACTGAAGCTTTCTTT. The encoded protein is CASSERPGHTEAFF.

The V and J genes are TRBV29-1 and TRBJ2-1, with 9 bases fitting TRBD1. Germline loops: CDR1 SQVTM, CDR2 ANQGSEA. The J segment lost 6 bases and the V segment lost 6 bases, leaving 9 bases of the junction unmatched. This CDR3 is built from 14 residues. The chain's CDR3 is CSVEQGALGNEQFF. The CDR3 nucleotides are TGCAGCGTCGAACAGGGGGCACTGGGCAATGAGCAGTTCTTC.

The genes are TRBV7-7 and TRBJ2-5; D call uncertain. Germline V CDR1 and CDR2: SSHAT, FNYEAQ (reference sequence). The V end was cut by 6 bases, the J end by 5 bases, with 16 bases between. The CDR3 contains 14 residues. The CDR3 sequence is CASSQIRTAETQYF. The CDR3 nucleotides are TGTGCCAGCAGTCAAATTAGAACCGCGGAGACCCAGTACTTC.

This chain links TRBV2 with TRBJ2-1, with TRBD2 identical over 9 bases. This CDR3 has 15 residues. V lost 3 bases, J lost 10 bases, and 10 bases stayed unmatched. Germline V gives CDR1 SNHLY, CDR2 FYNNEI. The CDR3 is CASSEERGATREQFF. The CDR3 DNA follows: TGTGCCAGCAGTGAGGAGCGGGGGGCCACCCGGGAGCAGTTCTTC.

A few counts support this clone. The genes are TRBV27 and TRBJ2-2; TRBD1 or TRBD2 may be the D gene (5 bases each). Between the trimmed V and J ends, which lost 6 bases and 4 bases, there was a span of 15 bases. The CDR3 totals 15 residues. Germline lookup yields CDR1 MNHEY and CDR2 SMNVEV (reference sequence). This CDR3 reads CASSSMSGTTGELFF. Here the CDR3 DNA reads TGTGCCAGCAGCTCCATGTCAGGGACCACCGGGGAGCTGTTTTTT.

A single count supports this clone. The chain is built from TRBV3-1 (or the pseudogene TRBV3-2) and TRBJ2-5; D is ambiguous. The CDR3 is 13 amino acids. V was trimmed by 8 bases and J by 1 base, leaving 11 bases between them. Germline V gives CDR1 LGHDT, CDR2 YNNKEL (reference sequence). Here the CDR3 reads CASCPWGQETQYF. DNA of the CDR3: TGTGCCAGCTGCCCTTGGGGCCAAGAGACCCAGTACTTC.

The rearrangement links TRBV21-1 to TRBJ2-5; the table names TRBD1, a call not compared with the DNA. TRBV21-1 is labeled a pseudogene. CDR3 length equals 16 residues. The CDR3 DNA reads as TGTGCCAGCTGCACCAAGCTCCCGACAGCCCAAGAGACCCAGTACTTC. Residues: CASCTKLPTAQETQYF.

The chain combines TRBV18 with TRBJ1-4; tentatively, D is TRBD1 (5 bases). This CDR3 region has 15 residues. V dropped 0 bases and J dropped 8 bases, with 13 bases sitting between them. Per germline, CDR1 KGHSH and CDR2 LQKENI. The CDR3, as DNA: TGTGCCAGCTCACCACCAACAGGAGAAGGGGAAAAACTGTTTTTT. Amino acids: CASSPPTGEGEKLFF.

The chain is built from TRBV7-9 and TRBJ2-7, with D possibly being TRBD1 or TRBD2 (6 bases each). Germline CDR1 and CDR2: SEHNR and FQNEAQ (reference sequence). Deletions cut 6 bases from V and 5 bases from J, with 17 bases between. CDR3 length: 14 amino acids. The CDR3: CASRSVGGADEQYF. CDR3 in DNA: TGTGCCAGCAGGTCCGTGGGGGGCGCGGACGAGCAGTACTTC.

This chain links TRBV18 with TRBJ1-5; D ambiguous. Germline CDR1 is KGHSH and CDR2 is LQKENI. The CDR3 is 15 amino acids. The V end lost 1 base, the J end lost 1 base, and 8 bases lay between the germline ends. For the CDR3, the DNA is TGTGCCAGCTCACCACAGGGAAGGAGCAATCAGCCCCAGCATTTT. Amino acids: CASSPQGRSNQPQHF.

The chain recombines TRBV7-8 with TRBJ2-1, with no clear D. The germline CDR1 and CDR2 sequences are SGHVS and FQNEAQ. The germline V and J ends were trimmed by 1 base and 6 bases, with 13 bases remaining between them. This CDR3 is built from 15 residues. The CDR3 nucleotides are TGTGCCAGCAGCTTAGGACGGAGCAGAGGCAATGAGCAGTTCTTC. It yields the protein CASSLGRSRGNEQFF.

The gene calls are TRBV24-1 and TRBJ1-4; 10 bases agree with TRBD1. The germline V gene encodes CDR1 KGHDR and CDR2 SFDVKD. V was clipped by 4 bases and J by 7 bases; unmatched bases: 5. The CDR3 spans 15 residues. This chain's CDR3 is CATSETTGGSEKLFF. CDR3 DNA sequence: TGTGCCACCAGTGAAACGACAGGGGGCAGTGAAAAACTGTTTTTT.

CDR3 in amino acids: CASSLVPGRNQPQHF. The CDR3 DNA reads as TGCGCCAGCAGCTTGGTACCCGGGCGCAATCAGCCCCAGCATTTT. This chain uses TRBV5-1 with TRBJ1-5; the D is unclear. The V and J ends lost 0 bases and 2 bases respectively, with 9 bases between them. The CDR3 extends over 15 amino acids. Germline CDR1 and CDR2: SGHRS and YFSETQ.

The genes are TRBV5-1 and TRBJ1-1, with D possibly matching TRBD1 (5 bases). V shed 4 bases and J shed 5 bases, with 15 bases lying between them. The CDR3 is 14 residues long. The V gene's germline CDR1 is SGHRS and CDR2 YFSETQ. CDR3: CASSQVSEGTEAFF. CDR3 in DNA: TGCGCCAGCAGCCAGGTGAGCGAGGGGACTGAAGCTTTCTTT.

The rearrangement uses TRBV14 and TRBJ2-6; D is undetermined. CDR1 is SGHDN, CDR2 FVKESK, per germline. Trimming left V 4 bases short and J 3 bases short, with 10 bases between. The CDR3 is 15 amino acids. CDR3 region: CASSLSFVGANVLTF. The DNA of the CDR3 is TGTGCCAGCAGCCTGAGCTTTGTTGGGGCCAACGTCCTGACTTTC.

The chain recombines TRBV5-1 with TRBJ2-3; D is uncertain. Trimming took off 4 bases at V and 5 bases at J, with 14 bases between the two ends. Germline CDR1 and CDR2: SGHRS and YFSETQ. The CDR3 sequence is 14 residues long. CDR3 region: CASSLGEPQDTQYF. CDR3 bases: TGCGCCAGCAGCCTTGGAGAGCCACAAGATACGCAGTATTTT.

The CDR3: CASRRLASGLNEQFF. The CDR3 DNA reads TGTGCCAGCAGACGACTAGCGTCGGGACTCAATGAGCAGTTCTTC. This chain joins TRBV6-5 and TRBJ2-1, with 8 bases aligning to TRBD2. Germline lookup yields CDR1 MNHEY and CDR2 SVGAGI. This CDR3 has 15 amino acids. J gave up 6 bases and V 6 bases, and 10 bases lay outside the gene matches.

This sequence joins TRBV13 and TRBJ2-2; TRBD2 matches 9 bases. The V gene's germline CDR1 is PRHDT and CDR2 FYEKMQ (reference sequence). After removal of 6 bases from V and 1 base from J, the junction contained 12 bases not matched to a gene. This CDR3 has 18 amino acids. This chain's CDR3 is CASRKRLASGVNTGELFF. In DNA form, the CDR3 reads TGTGCCAGCAGAAAACGTCTGGCTAGCGGGGTGAACACCGGGGAGCTGTTTTTT. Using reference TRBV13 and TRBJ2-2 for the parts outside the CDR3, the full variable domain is AAGVIQSPRHLIKEKRETATLKCYPIPRHDTVYWYQQGPGQDPQFLISFYEKMQSDKGSIPDRFSAQQFSDYHSELNMSSLELGDSALYFCASRKRLASGVNTGELFFGEGSRLTVL.

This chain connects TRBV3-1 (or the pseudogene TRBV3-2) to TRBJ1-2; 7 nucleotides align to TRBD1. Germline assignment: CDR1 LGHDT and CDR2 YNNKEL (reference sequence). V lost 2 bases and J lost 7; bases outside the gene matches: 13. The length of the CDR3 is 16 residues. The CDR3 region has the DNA TGTGCCAGCAGCCAACCCACAGGGGCCAGCTCGGGTGGCTACACCTTC. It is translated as CASSQPTGASSGGYTF.

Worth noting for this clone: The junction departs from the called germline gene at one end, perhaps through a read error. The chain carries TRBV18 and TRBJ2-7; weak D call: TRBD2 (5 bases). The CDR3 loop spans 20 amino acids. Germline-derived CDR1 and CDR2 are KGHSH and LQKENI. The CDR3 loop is CASSPQKLWERELLTYEQYF. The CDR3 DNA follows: TGTGCCAGCTCGCCACAAAAGCTTTGGGAGAGGGAACTCCTGACCTACGAGCAGTACTTC.

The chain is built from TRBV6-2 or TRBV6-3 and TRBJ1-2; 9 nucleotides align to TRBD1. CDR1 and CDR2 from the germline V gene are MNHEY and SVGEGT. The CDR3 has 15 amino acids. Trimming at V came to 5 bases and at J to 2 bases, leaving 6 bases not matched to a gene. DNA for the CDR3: TGTGCCAGCAGTGGGACAGGGATACAAAACTATGGCTACACCTTC. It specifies CASSGTGIQNYGYTF.

This CDR3 reads CASSVYRETEAFF. The CDR3 bases are TGTGCCAGCAGCGTATATAGGGAAACCGAAGCTTTCTTT. The chain carries TRBV9 and TRBJ1-1; D is ambiguous. The CDR3 is 13 residues long. V dropped 1 base and J dropped 8 bases, with 12 bases sitting between them. The germline V gene has CDR1 SGDLS and CDR2 YYNGEE.

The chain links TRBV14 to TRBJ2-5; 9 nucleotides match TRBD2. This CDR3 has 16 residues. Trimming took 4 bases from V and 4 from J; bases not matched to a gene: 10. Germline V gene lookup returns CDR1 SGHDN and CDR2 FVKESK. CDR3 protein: CASSPSRGRGGETQYF. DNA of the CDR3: TGTGCCAGCAGCCCCTCTCGCGGGAGGGGGGGAGAGACCCAGTACTTC. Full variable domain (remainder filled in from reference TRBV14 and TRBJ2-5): EAGVTQFPSHSVIEKGQTVTLRCDPISGHDNLYWYRRVMGKEIKFLLHFVKESKQDESGMPNNRFLAERTGGTYSTLKVQPAELEDSGVYFCASSPSRGRGGETQYFGPGTRLLVL.

The CDR3 loop is CASRLGNTIYF. The CDR3 nucleotides are TGTGCCAGCCGTCTTGGAAACACCATATATTTT. The rearrangement uses TRBV11-2 and TRBJ1-3; D unresolved. Per the germline V gene, CDR1 is SGHAT and CDR2 is FQNNGV. V gave up 8 bases and J gave up 3 bases, with 5 bases separating them. The CDR3 has 11 amino acids.

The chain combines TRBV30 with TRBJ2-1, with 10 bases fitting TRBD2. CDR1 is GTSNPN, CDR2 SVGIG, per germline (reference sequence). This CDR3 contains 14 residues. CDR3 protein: CASTPAGGPNEQFF. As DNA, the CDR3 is TGTGCTTCCACCCCAGCGGGGGGGCCTAATGAGCAGTTCTTC.

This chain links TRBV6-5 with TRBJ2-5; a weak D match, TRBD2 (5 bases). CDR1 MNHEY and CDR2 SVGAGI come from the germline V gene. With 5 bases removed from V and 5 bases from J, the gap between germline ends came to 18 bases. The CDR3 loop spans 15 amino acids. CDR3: CASSPRGAPGETQYF. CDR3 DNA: TGTGCCAGCAGTCCCCGTGGAGCCCCGGGGGAGACCCAGTACTTC.